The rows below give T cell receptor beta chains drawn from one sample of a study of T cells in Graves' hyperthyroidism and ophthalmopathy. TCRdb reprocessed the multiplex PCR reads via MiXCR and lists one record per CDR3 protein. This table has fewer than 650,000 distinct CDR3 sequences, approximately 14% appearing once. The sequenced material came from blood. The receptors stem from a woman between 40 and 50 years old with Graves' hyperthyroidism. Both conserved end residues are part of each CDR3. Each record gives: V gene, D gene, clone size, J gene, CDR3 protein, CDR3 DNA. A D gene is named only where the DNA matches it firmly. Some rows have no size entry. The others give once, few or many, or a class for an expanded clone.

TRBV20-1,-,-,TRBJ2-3,CSASARTDTQYF,TGCAGTGCTAGCGCCCGGACAGATACGCAGTATTTT
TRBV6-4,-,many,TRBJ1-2,CATRDINYGYTF,TGTGCCACCCGGGACATCAACTATGGCTACACCTTC
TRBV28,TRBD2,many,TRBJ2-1,CASSRLAGVSNEQFF,TGTGCCAGCAGTCGACTAGCGGGTGTGTCAAATGAGCAGTTCTTC
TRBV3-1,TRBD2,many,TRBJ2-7,CASSQGGGGPYEQYF,TGTGCCAGCAGCCAAGGAGGCGGGGGGCCCTACGAGCAGTACTTC
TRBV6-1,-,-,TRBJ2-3,CASSEPGRSTDTQYF,TGTGCCAGCAGTGAACCAGGGAGAAGCACAGATACGCAGTATTTT
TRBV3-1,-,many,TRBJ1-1,CASTHGRGTEAFF,TGTGCCAGCACCCATGGGCGGGGCACTGAAGCTTTCTTT
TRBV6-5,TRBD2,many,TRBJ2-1,CASSYSTLAGGRGEQFF,TGTGCCAGCAGTTACTCGACCCTAGCGGGAGGTAGGGGTGAGCAGTTCTTC
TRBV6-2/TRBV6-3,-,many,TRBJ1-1,CASSLGPGVGAFF,TGTGCCAGCAGTTTGGGACCGGGGGTAGGAGCTTTCTTT
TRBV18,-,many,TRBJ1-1,CASSPPTGLRTEAFF,TGTGCCAGCTCACCACCGACGGGACTGAGGACTGAAGCTTTCTTT
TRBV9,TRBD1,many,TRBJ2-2,CASSPIATGGANTGELFF,TGTGCCAGCAGCCCAATAGCGACAGGGGGCGCAAACACCGGGGAGCTGTTTTTT
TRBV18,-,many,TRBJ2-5,CASSTSREETQYF,TGTGCCAGCTCAACCTCGAGGGAAGAGACCCAGTACTTC
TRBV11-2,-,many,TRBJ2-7,CASSPQGAAYSYEQYF,TGTGCCAGCAGCCCCCAGGGAGCGGCTTACTCCTACGAGCAGTACTTC
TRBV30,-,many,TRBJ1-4,CAWSVGATSNEKLFF,TGTGCCTGGAGTGTAGGGGCCACGTCTAATGAAAAACTGTTTTTT
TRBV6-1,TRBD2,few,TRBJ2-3,CASRQTSGRPDTQYF,TGTGCCAGCAGGCAAACTAGCGGGAGACCAGATACGCAGTATTTT
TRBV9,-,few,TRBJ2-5,CASSAPPGETQYF,TGTGCCAGCAGCGCCCCTCCGGGGGAGACCCAGTACTTC
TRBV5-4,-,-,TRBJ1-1,CASSLGTYMNTEAFF,TGTGCCAGCAGCTTGGGGACTTACATGAACACTGAAGCTTTCTTT
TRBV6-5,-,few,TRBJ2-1,CASSYDRDIEQFF,TGTGCCAGCAGCTACGACAGAGACATTGAGCAGTTCTTC
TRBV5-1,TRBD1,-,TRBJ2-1,CASSLGGQGFAEQFF,TGTGCCAGCAGCTTAGGGGGACAGGGTTTCGCTGAGCAGTTCTTC
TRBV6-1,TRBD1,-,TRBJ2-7,CASTPLLRGTGVNEQYF,TGTGCCAGCACCCCTTTACTCAGAGGGACAGGGGTTAACGAGCAGTACTTC
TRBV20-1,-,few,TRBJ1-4,CSATYQGPFFPSTNEKLFF,TGCAGTGCTACCTATCAGGGCCCATTCTTCCCCTCAACTAATGAAAAACTGTTTTTT
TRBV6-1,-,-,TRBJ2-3,CASTNRDRTSTDTQYF,TGTGCCAGCACGAATCGGGACCGTACTAGCACAGATACGCAGTATTTT
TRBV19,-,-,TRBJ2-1,CASRRGPSVDEQFF,TGTGCCAGTCGCCGCGGTCCCTCCGTTGATGAGCAGTTCTTC
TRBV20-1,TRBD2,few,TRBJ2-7,CSARDRLGLAGSYEQYF,TGCAGTGCTAGAGATAGGTTAGGACTAGCGGGGTCCTACGAGCAGTACTTC
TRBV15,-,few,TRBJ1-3,CATSRDAGSGNTIYF,TGTGCCACCAGCAGAGACGCTGGCTCTGGAAACACCATATATTTT
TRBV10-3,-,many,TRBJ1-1,CAISGRQGNTEAFF,TGTGCCATCAGTGGACGGCAGGGGAACACTGAAGCTTTCTTT
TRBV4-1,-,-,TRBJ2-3,CASSQRGTQESTDTQYF,TGCGCCAGCAGCCAAAGGGGCACCCAGGAGAGCACAGATACGCAGTATTTT
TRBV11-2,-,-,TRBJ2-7,CASNGEGSYEQYF,TGTGCCAGCAACGGGGAAGGGTCCTACGAGCAGTACTTC
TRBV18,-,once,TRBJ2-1,CASSPLDRKAAEQFF,TGTGCCAGCTCACCACTTGACAGGAAGGCGGCTGAGCAGTTCTTC
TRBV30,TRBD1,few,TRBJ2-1,CAWSGGGTGGYNEQFF,TGTGCCTGGAGTGGGGGCGGGACAGGGGGTTACAATGAGCAGTTCTTC
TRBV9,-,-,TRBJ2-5,CASSIGYQETQYF,TGTGCCAGCAGCATCGGGTACCAAGAGACCCAGTACTTC
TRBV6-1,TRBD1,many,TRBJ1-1,CASSELGTGDTEAFF,TGTGCCAGCAGTGAACTAGGGACAGGGGACACTGAAGCTTTCTTT
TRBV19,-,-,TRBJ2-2,CASNGANTGELFF,TGTGCCAGTAACGGTGCGAACACCGGGGAGCTGTTTTTT
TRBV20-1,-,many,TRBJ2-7,CSARPDGRGQAYEQYF,TGCAGTGCTAGACCAGACGGGCGGGGCCAAGCTTACGAGCAGTACTTC
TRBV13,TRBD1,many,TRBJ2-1,CASSVVPDRRSYNEQFF,TGTGCCAGCAGCGTCGTCCCGGACAGGCGCTCCTACAATGAGCAGTTCTTC
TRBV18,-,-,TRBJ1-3,CASPSLGRRAGNTIYF,TGTGCCAGCCCTAGCCTTGGGAGGCGCGCTGGAAACACCATATATTTT
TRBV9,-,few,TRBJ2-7,CASSVTTPRSTYEQYF,TGTGCCAGCAGCGTCACAACTCCCCGGAGCACCTACGAGCAGTACTTC
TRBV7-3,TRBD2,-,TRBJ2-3,CASSLSGGPRTDTQYF,TGTGCCAGCAGCTTAAGCGGGGGACCACGCACAGATACGCAGTATTTT
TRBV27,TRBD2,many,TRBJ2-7,CASSSPGLAVRRQYF,TGTGCCAGCAGTTCACCGGGACTAGCGGTCCGACGGCAGTACTTC
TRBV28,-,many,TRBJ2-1,CASGLAHEQFF,TGTGCCAGCGGTCTAGCACATGAGCAGTTCTTC
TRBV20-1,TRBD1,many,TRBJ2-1,CSAQRGPPTYNEQFF,TGCAGTGCCCAGAGGGGGCCCCCAACCTACAATGAGCAGTTCTTC
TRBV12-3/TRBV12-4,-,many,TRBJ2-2,CASRQTYTGELFF,TGTGCCAGCAGGCAGACCTACACCGGGGAGCTGTTTTTT
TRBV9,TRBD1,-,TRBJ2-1,CASSASGQELDNEQFF,TGTGCCAGCAGCGCATCGGGACAGGAGTTAGACAATGAGCAGTTCTTC
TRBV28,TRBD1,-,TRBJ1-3,CASSPPGQNSGNTIYF,TGTGCCAGCAGTCCCCCGGGACAGAACTCTGGAAACACCATATATTTT
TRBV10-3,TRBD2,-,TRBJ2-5,CAISEGLAGETQYF,TGTGCCATCAGTGAGGGACTAGCGGGAGAGACCCAGTACTTC
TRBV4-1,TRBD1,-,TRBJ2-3,CASSQTGTGTVDTQYF,TGCGCCAGCAGCCAAACCGGGACAGGGACTGTTGATACGCAGTATTTT
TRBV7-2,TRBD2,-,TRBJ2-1,CASSVASGDTYNEQFF,TGTGCCAGCAGCGTTGCCAGCGGGGATACTTACAATGAGCAGTTCTTC
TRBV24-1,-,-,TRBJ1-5,CATSDRLDSNQPQHF,TGTGCCACCAGTGACCGCCTTGATAGCAATCAGCCCCAGCATTTT
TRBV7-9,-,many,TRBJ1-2,CASSLNKGSVDGYTF,TGTGCCAGCAGCTTAAATAAGGGGTCCGTGGATGGCTACACCTTC
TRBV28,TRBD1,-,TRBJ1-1,CASSPLGQGAITEAFF,TGTGCCAGCAGTCCGCTGGGACAGGGGGCTATTACTGAAGCTTTCTTT
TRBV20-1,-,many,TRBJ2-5,CSAREASGGPETQYF,TGCAGTGCTAGAGAAGCGTCGGGGGGCCCAGAGACCCAGTACTTC
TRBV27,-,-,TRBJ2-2,CASSYLGSIVGELFF,TGTGCCAGCAGTTATTTAGGGAGCATAGTCGGGGAGCTGTTTTTT
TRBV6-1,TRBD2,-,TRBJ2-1,CASSDPPLGTSGYNEQFF,TGTGCCAGCAGTGACCCTCCCTTAGGGACTAGCGGATACAATGAGCAGTTCTTC
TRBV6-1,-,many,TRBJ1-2,CASSESDRPYYGYTF,TGTGCCAGCAGTGAGAGCGACAGGCCCTACTATGGCTACACCTTC
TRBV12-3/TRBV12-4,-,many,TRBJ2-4,CASSLSFGGANIQYF,TGTGCCAGCAGTTTATCTTTTGGCGGAGCTAACATTCAGTACTTC
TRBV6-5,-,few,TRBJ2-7,CASSYAAYSYEQYF,TGTGCCAGCAGTTACGCAGCTTATTCCTACGAGCAGTACTTC
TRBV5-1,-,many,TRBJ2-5,CASSIGGGQETQYF,TGCGCCAGCAGCATAGGAGGCGGCCAAGAGACCCAGTACTTC
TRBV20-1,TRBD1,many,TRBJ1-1,CSARVLTGGEKNEAFF,TGCAGTGCTAGAGTTCTGACAGGGGGCGAAAAGAATGAAGCTTTCTTT